The 18 T cell receptor beta chains given below trace back to one sample, sequenced in a study of B cell selection in AIRE deficiency. The repertoire was sequenced with immunoSEQ multiplex PCR; TCRdb's copy has only in-frame clones and lacks some. Of fewer than 30,000 clones in the sample, 90% to 98% were seen once. The sorted conventional CD4 T cells were gated as CD4+CD127+. The sequencing sample was made of CD4+CD127+ conventional T cells sorted from PBMCs. These receptors came from a human donor in good health.

V is TRBV4-1 and J is TRBJ2-2; TRBD2 might be the D (6 bases). The CDR3 runs to 16 residues. Germline V gene sequence: CDR1 MGHRA, CDR2 YSYEKL. The V end lost 3 bases, the J end lost 6 bases, and 17 bases lay between the germline ends. The CDR3, as DNA: TGCGCCAGCAGCCAGGCCCGGAGGGTGTTGGCCGGGGAGCTGTTTTTT. Translated: CASSQARRVLAGELFF.

The rearrangement links TRBV28 to TRBJ1-4; D might be TRBD1 (6 bases). The length of the CDR3 is 15 residues. The V end was cut by 7 bases, the J end by 5 bases, with 17 bases between. CDR1 MDHEN and CDR2 SYDVKM come from the germline V gene. CDR3 in amino acids: CASNLEGHKNEKLFF. The CDR3, as DNA: TGTGCCAGCAATTTGGAGGGACACAAGAATGAAAAACTGTTTTTT.

V and J are TRBV2 and TRBJ2-5; 8 bases line up with TRBD2. CDR3 length: 14 residues. CDR1 is SNHLY and CDR2 is FYNNEI in the germline V gene. Germline trimming cut 3 bases from V and 6 bases from J; bases unmatched to any gene: 6. This CDR3 reads CASSDVAGGQTQYF. The CDR3 DNA follows: TGTGCCAGCAGTGATGTGGCGGGAGGTCAGACCCAGTACTTC.

V and J are TRBV4-3 and TRBJ1-5; unclear D gene. In germline, CDR1 is LGHNA, CDR2 YSLEER. Trimming left V 0 bases short and J 16 bases short, with 16 bases between. The CDR3 is 13 amino acids. CDR3 residues: CASSQDLKAGQHF. The CDR3 DNA is TGCGCCAGCAGCCAAGATCTAAAGGCGGGTCAACATTTT.

The rearrangement uses TRBV5-4 and TRBJ1-6, with D possibly matching TRBD1 (5 bases). CDR1 and CDR2 (germline): SGHNT, YYREEE (reference sequence). The CDR3 is made up of 14 amino acids. V gave up 4 bases and J gave up 10 bases, with 15 bases separating them. The CDR3 sequence is CASSPGDPGSPLHF. Here the CDR3 DNA reads TGTGCCAGCAGCCCGGGGGACCCGGGCTCACCCCTCCACTTT.

J is TRBJ1-6 and V is TRBV28; unclear D gene. The CDR3 loop spans 12 amino acids. The V gene lost 4 bases and the J gene lost 2 bases, with 0 bases spanning the gap. Germline assignment: CDR1 MDHEN and CDR2 SYDVKM. The CDR3 is CASSSYNSPLHF. DNA of the CDR3: TGTGCCAGCAGTTCCTATAATTCACCCCTCCACTTT.

The chain links TRBV19 to TRBJ2-7; D remains unclear. Germline V CDR1 and CDR2: LNHDA, SQIVND (reference sequence). Trimming left V 4 bases short and J 5 bases short, with 12 bases between. The CDR3 totals 13 residues. As DNA, the CDR3 is TGTGCCAGTAGTACCCCGCCGAGCGACGAGCAGTACTTC. It specifies CASSTPPSDEQYF.

The rearrangement joins TRBV11-1 to TRBJ1-2, with D tentatively TRBD1 (5 bases). Germline V gives CDR1 SGHAT, CDR2 FQDESV (reference sequence). The CDR3 is 14 residues long. Trimming took off 5 bases at V and 2 bases at J, with 12 bases between the two ends. The CDR3 sequence is CASSGDSRNYGYTF. As DNA, the CDR3 is TGTGCCAGCAGCGGAGACAGTCGGAACTATGGCTACACCTTC. Drawing the rest from reference TRBV11-1 and TRBJ1-2, the complete variable domain is EAEVAQSPRYKITEKSQAVAFWCDPISGHATLYWYRQILGQGPELLVQFQDESVVDDSQLPKDRFSAERLKGVDSTLKIQPAELGDSAMYLCASSGDSRNYGYTFGSGTRLTVV.

CDR3 sequence (DNA): TGTGCCAGCAGCTTAAGACGGGGGTCTGGCTCCTACGAGCAGTACTTC. It yields the protein CASSLRRGSGSYEQYF. The chain combines TRBV7-9 with TRBJ2-7, with D possibly being TRBD2 (6 bases). The length of the CDR3 is 16 residues. The germline gives CDR1 SEHNR, CDR2 FQNEAQ (reference sequence). Trimming removed 2 bases from V and 0 bases from J, with 14 bases in between.

This clone was seen a handful of times. V and J are TRBV19 and TRBJ2-3; the D gene could be TRBD1 or TRBD2 (7 bases each). The germline V gene encodes CDR1 LNHDA and CDR2 SQIVND (reference sequence). V gave up 4 bases and J gave up 6 bases, with 23 bases separating them. The CDR3 consists of 17 residues. The CDR3 DNA follows: TGTGCCAGTAGTACGATACACCTAGCGGAGGGGGCGGATACGCAGTATTTT. Amino acids: CASSTIHLAEGADTQYF.

The chain links TRBV28 to TRBJ1-4, with TRBD1 matching 9 bases. J was trimmed by 8 bases and V by 6 bases; bases with no gene match: 7. Germline V gene sequence: CDR1 MDHEN, CDR2 SYDVKM. The CDR3 consists of 14 residues. In DNA, the CDR3 is TGTGCCAGCAGGTCCGGGACAGGGTACGAAAAACTGTTTTTT. This sequence encodes CASRSGTGYEKLFF.

V and J are TRBV11-2 and TRBJ2-7; tentatively, D is TRBD2 (5 bases). V was pared by 4 bases and J by 4 bases, with 17 bases between. In germline, CDR1 is SGHAT, CDR2 FQNNGV. This CDR3 region has 15 residues. The DNA for the CDR3 is TGTGCCAGCAGCTCGCCCCTGACGGGGAGTTACGAGCAGTACTTC. Translated, it gives CASSSPLTGSYEQYF. The entire variable domain, with the rest obtained from reference TRBV11-2 and TRBJ2-7, is as follows: EAGVAQSPRYKIIEKRQSVAFWCNPISGHATLYWYQQILGQGPKLLIQFQNNGVVDDSQLPKDRFSAERLKGVDSTLKIQPAKLEDSAVYLCASSSPLTGSYEQYFGPGTRLTVT.

The chain recombines TRBV6-5 with TRBJ2-1; 8 bases align to TRBD2. The CDR3 has 16 amino acids. Germline CDR1 MNHEY, CDR2 SVGAGI. The ends lost 4 bases at V and 0 bases at J; junction bases unmatched: 5. CDR3 coding DNA: TGTGCCAGCAGTTTTAGCGGGATGGTCTCCTACAATGAGCAGTTCTTC. It yields the protein CASSFSGMVSYNEQFF.

A single count supports this clone. The chain couples TRBV18 to TRBJ2-1; tentative D call: TRBD1 (8 bases). Germline CDR1 and CDR2: KGHSH and LQKENI. V was shortened by 5 bases and J by 4 bases, with 15 bases between the two germline ends. This CDR3 has 15 residues. CDR3 nucleotides: TGTGCCAGCTCAGTACAGGGGGGGCCTTACAATGAGCAGTTCTTC. Its protein product is CASSVQGGPYNEQFF.

The CDR3 coding sequence is TGTGCCAGCACCCCCGAGGCAGGCGGCTATGGCTACACCTTC. Translated, it gives CASTPEAGGYGYTF. The V gene is TRBV6-4, the J gene TRBJ1-2; D not resolved. Trimming stripped 7 bases from V and 4 bases from J, with 16 bases between. CDR3 length: 14 residues. Germline V gene lookup returns CDR1 MRHNA and CDR2 SNTAGT.

This sequence joins TRBV28 and TRBJ2-6; D not certain. Germline V gene data show CDR1 as MDHEN and CDR2 as SYDVKM. This CDR3 contains 13 residues. Trimming removed 6 bases at V and 4 bases at J, with 7 bases between. CDR3 amino acids: CASRRHGANVLTF. CDR3 nucleotide sequence: TGTGCCAGCAGGCGGCACGGGGCCAACGTCCTGACTTTC.

The chain joins TRBV2 to TRBJ1-1; a possible D gene is TRBD1 (6 bases). Trimming left V 3 bases short and J 5 bases short, with 13 bases between. There are 14 residues in the CDR3. The germline gives CDR1 SNHLY, CDR2 FYNNEI. Here the CDR3 reads CASSERGVRTEAFF. The CDR3 DNA is TGTGCCAGCAGTGAGAGGGGGGTTAGGACTGAAGCTTTCTTT. The full variable domain, rest sourced from reference TRBV2 and TRBJ1-1, is EPEVTQTPSHQVTQMGQEVILRCVPISNHLYFYWYRQILGQKVEFLVSFYNNEISEKSEIFDDQFSVERPDGSNFTLKIRSTKLEDSAMYFCASSERGVRTEAFFGQGTRLTVV.

This chain joins TRBV7-3 and TRBJ2-1; no firm D call. V lost 5 bases and J 0 bases, leaving 8 bases between the germline ends. The CDR3 has 14 amino acids. Germline loops: CDR1 SGHTA, CDR2 FQGTGA. The chain's CDR3 is CASSPRASYNEQFF. CDR3 coding DNA: TGTGCCAGCAGCCCCCGGGCCTCCTACAATGAGCAGTTCTTC. The whole variable domain, remainder taken from reference TRBV7-3 and TRBJ2-1, is GAGVSQTPSNKVTEKGKYVELRCDPISGHTALYWYRQSLGQGPEFLIYFQGTGAADDSGLPNDRFFAVRPEGSVSTLKIQRTERGDSAVYLCASSPRASYNEQFFGPGTRLTVL.